Given below is one TCR beta chain in context. Its antigen remains unknown. The primer mix had 60 Vbeta and 13 Jbeta primers. Measured with immunoSEQ multiplex PCR; TCRdb has only the in-frame clones, and not every one. The data contain more than 130,000 clones, over 75% of them singletons. Between the trimmed V and J ends, which lost 5 bases and 2 bases, there was a span of 7 bases. The length of the CDR3 is 11 residues. Germline CDR1 and CDR2: DFQATT and SNEGSKA (reference sequence). This entry is derived from a study of cytomegalovirus exposure and HLA in healthy donors. Overall study context: Researchers found that roughly 81% of around 400 genotyped donors fell within the Caucasian-associated ancestry cluster.

Study conclusions and caveats: Donors were assumed by presence/absence analyses to have roughly uniform sequencing depth. Earlier analysis yielded a pattern in which most TCR beta V segments were productive about 90% or about 30% of the time.

The sample comprised PBMCs. This sequence was found in a man in his thirties or forties in good health and CMV-seronegative. The chain recombines TRBV20-1 with TRBJ2-7; no clear D. DNA of the CDR3: TGCAGTGCTCAGCGCCCCTACGAGCAGTACTTC. Translating it yields CSAQRPYEQYF.